These 18 T cell receptor beta chains were all obtained from the same sample, sequenced in a study of tumor-infiltrating lymphocytes in primary liver carcinoma. Investigators took RNA and DNA out together from 20-30 mg of unsorted bulk tissue. A constant-region primer primed TCR beta cDNA synthesis from 400 to 550 ng of total RNA. Libraries for TCR beta were built through three nested multiplex PCR rounds, which together made up a slightly modified ARM-PCR procedure. Two initial PCR rounds of approximately 10 cycles each paired TRBV1-TRBV30 forward primers with a C-beta reverse primer. Using its own MiXCR run on the multiplex PCR reads, TCRdb lists one record per CDR3 protein. The table shows almost 55,000 distinct CDR3 sequences, with about 80% occurring only once. Material for sequencing was liver tumor tissue from sampling region 2. Subset reported: tumor region T2, inferior pole. The receptors here all came from a man aged 40-49 years with primary liver carcinoma and hepatitis B virus infection.

On this clonotype: A much larger clone differs by one base, so this may be a read error. The J gene is TRBJ2-3, the V gene TRBV28; TRBD2 might be the D (6 bases). The CDR3 has 17 amino acids. The V gene's germline CDR1 is MDHEN and CDR2 SYDVKM. The CDR3 bases are TGTGCCAGCAGTTCCCCCCGGCAGGCCACTAGCACATATACGCAGTATTTT. Protein: CASSSPRQATSTYTQYF.

For this clonotype: At one of its ends the junction is not consistent with the germline gene, which may arise from a read error. The chain joins TRBV29-1 to TRBJ2-7, with D possibly being TRBD1 or TRBD2 (5 bases each). Germline V CDR1 and CDR2: SQVTM, ANQGSEA. The CDR3 runs to 14 residues. CDR3 nucleotides: TGTAGCGTTATAACAGGAGGCGGCCCCTACGAGCAGTACTTC. Translating it yields CSVITGGGPYEQYF.

About this clonotype itself: This may be a read error: a much more frequent sequence differs by one nucleotide. The gene calls are TRBV7-3 and TRBJ1-1; D might be TRBD1 (6 bases). The CDR3 runs 14 residues. Germline V gene lookup returns CDR1 SGHTA and CDR2 FQGTGA. Here the CDR3 reads CASSWGASGTETFF. CDR3 coding DNA: TGTGCCAGCAGCTGGGGGGCCTCTGGGACTGAAACTTTCTTT.

Details on this clonotype: The junction shows a germline mismatch at one end, possibly a read error. This chain uses TRBV7-2 with TRBJ2-1, with D perhaps given as TRBD1 or TRBD2 (6 bases each). The CDR3 consists of 20 residues. Germline V gene data show CDR1 as SGHTA and CDR2 as FQGNSA. The CDR3 protein is CASSLRGALASYGSYNEQLF. In DNA form, the CDR3 reads TGTGCCAGCAGCTTAAGGGGGGCCCTAGCGTCCTACGGCTCCTACAATGAGCAGCTCTTC.

V gene TRBV29-1 combines with J gene TRBJ2-5; perhaps TRBD2 as D (5 bases). This CDR3 has 13 residues. Deletions cut 4 bases from V and 5 bases from J, with 14 bases between. Germline CDR1 is SQVTM and CDR2 is ANQGSEA. The CDR3 protein is CSVAGSVAETQYF. The CDR3 nucleotides are TGCAGCGTTGCTGGGAGTGTCGCTGAGACCCAGTACTTC.

This clonotype was seen many times. The rearrangement joins TRBV6-1 to TRBJ1-5; D not resolved. The CDR3 totals 10 residues. The germline CDR1 and CDR2 sequences are MNHNS and SASEGT. Trimming cost V 5 bases and J 5 bases, with 1 base left between them. CDR3 amino acids: CASSYQPQHF. CDR3 coding DNA: TGTGCCAGCAGTTATCAGCCCCAGCATTTT.

This clonotype appeared many times. V and J are TRBV7-9 and TRBJ1-6; D is unresolved. V lost 1 base, J lost 5 bases, and 6 bases lay in between. The germline CDR1 and CDR2 sequences are SEHNR and FQNEAQ (reference sequence). The CDR3 length is 14 residues. The CDR3 region has the DNA TGTGCCAGCAGCTTAGATTTCAATAATTCACCCCTCCACTTT. This translates into CASSLDFNNSPLHF.

Turning to this clonotype: A read error may account for a junction end that differs from germline. The chain joins TRBV7-8 to TRBJ2-3; possible D gene TRBD1, 5 bases. Germline V gene data show CDR1 as SGHVS and CDR2 as FQNEAQ. The CDR3 is 15 amino acids. CDR3 loop: CASSQTVQSTDTQYF. CDR3 nucleotide sequence: TGTGCTAGCAGCCAGACAGTCCAAAGCACAGATACGCAGTATTTT.

A word on this clonotype: An end of the junction does not agree with germline; a read error may underlie this. The rearrangement uses TRBV11-1 and TRBJ2-5; D is perhaps TRBD1 (5 bases). There are 14 residues in the CDR3. Germline loops: CDR1 SGHAT, CDR2 FQDESV (reference sequence). CDR3 DNA: TGTGCCAGTAGCTTCTGCGGCAGGGCGCAGACCCAGTACTTC. It codes for CASSFCGRAQTQYF.

On this clonotype itself: One end of the junction varies from germline; a read error may be responsible. V is TRBV5-4 and J is TRBJ2-1, with 10 bases aligning to TRBD2. CDR3 length: 15 amino acids. Germline assignment: CDR1 SGHNT and CDR2 YYREEE (reference sequence). The CDR3, as DNA: TGTGACAGCAGCGATCAACTAGCGGGGTACAATGAGCAATTCTTC. It is translated as CDSSDQLAGYNEQFF.

The rearrangement joins TRBV12-3 or TRBV12-4 to TRBJ2-7, with TRBD1 matching over 7 bases. The CDR3 loop spans 13 amino acids. Trimming cost V 1 base and J 6 bases; bases outside gene matches: 3. DNA for the CDR3: TGTGCCAGCAGTTTAGTAGGGGGCGGCGAGCAGTACTTC. Protein: CASSLVGGGEQYF.

Concerning this clonotype itself: A much larger clone differs by one base, so this may be a read error. V and J are TRBV28 and TRBJ2-2; 13 positions match TRBD2. Germline lookup yields CDR1 MDHEN and CDR2 SYDVKM. The CDR3 sequence is 16 residues long. CDR3 DNA: TGTGCCAGCAGTCCCCGGACTAGCGGGGGCACCAGGGAGCTGTTTTTT. Translation gives CASSPRTSGGTRELFF.

On this clonotype: A much larger clone sits a single nucleotide away, making a read error possible. This chain joins TRBV11-2 and TRBJ2-4, with D perhaps TRBD1 (6 bases). This CDR3 spans 14 amino acids. CDR1 SGHAT and CDR2 FQNNGV come from the germline V gene. V lost 5 bases and J 11 bases, leaving 19 bases between the germline ends. The chain's CDR3 is CASSVGGTRDLQYF. CDR3 in DNA: TGTGCCAGCAGCGTAGGTGGGACACGAGACCTTCAGTACTTC.

This chain joins TRBV12-3 or TRBV12-4 and TRBJ2-7, with D unclear. There are 18 residues in the CDR3. The V end was cut by 5 bases, the J end by 2 bases, with 25 bases between. The CDR3 sequence is CASSPFLGPGGMAYEQYF. CDR3 bases: TGTGCCAGCAGTCCGTTTCTCGGACCGGGCGGTATGGCCTACGAGCAGTACTTC.

In regard to this clonotype: At one end the junction does not follow the germline gene, possibly because of a read error. The chain joins TRBV30 to TRBJ2-3; D gene uncertain. This CDR3 has 16 residues. Germline V gene lookup returns CDR1 GTSNPN and CDR2 SVGIG (reference sequence). CDR3 loop: CAWASFWGTGTDAQYF. The DNA for the CDR3 is TGTGCCTGGGCGTCTTTTTGGGGTACGGGCACAGATGCGCAGTATTTT.

In this sample, this clonotype turned up a few times. The chain combines TRBV21-1 with TRBJ1-2; TRBD1 is the table's D call, not checked against the DNA. TRBV21-1 is tagged as a pseudogene. The CDR3 sequence is 16 residues long. CDR3 sequence: CASSTTGDRGYYGYTF. CDR3 DNA sequence: TGTGCCAGCAGCACCACGGGCGACAGGGGATACTATGGCTACACCTTC.

About this clonotype: Here the CDR3 omits its conserved ending phenylalanine or tryptophan, so a read error is the likely source. The genes are TRBV28 and TRBJ2-7; D is uncertain. V dropped 4 bases and J dropped 10 bases, with 14 bases sitting between them. Germline V lookup: CDR1 MDHEN, CDR2 SYDVKM. This CDR3 is 12 amino acids long. For the CDR3, the DNA is TGTGCCAGCAGTTCCCTGGCGGTAGTACAGTACTTG. Its protein is CASSSLAVVQYL.

Concerning this clonotype: Given the absence of the conserved phenylalanine or tryptophan at the CDR3 end, a read error is likely. CDR3: CASSAVAGAYNKQFL. The CDR3 bases are TGTGCCAGCAGTGCCGTAGCGGGAGCCTACAATAAGCAGTTCCTC. The chain links TRBV14 to TRBJ2-1; TRBD2 agrees at 9 bases. This CDR3 is 15 amino acids long. CDR1 and CDR2 from the germline V gene are SGHDN and FVKESK.